This T cell receptor beta chain was identified in a study of human T cells and chemical hapten exposure. MiXCR was run by TCRdb on the RACE reads, yielding one entry per CDR3 protein. The sample contains tens of thousands of distinct CDR3 sequences, 8.5% of which appear only once. The time point: patch test 2, 6 weeks after DPC sensitization. Treatment specified: therapeutic diphenylcyclopropenone sensitization with weekly scalp DPC. The V end lost 3 bases, the J end lost 4 bases, and 9 bases lay between the germline ends. CDR1 and CDR2 from the germline V gene are MDHEN and SYDVKM. CDR3 length equals 13 residues.

This clonotype originated in a woman aged 50 to 60 with alopecia areata. Some clones in this sample may be carry-over from other donors' samples. V usage is TRBV28 and J usage is TRBJ2-5; no definite D call. The sequences come from whole blood, collected in connection with sensitization to the hapten diphenylcyclopropenone (DPC). CDR3: CASSLGGPETQYF. As DNA, the CDR3 is TGTGCCAGCAGTTTGGGTGGGCCAGAGACCCAGTACTTC.